One sample yielded the 10 T cell receptor beta chains listed below, sequenced in a study of blood T cell repertoires in COVID-19. Some clones are missing from TCRdb's copy, which holds only in-frame ones; the method was immunoSEQ multiplex PCR. The sample carries roughly 200,000 clones, about 82% recorded once. Material: PBMCs or T cells enriched from blood (not recorded which). The origin of the receptors is a woman in her 30s who had recovered from COVID-19.

The chain has TRBV11-1 and TRBJ2-1, with 9 positions matching TRBD2. Germline values: CDR1 SGHAT, CDR2 FQDESV (reference sequence). The CDR3 sequence is 16 residues long. The J segment lost 1 base and the V segment lost 2 bases, leaving 3 bases of the junction unmatched. The CDR3 reads CASSLWTSVSYNEQFF. The CDR3 nucleotides read TGTGCCAGCAGCTTATGGACTAGCGTGTCCTACAATGAGCAGTTCTTC.

V and J are TRBV25-1 and TRBJ1-1; D ambiguous. Trimming took 0 bases from V and 4 from J, leaving 21 bases between them. Germline V gene data show CDR1 as MGHDK and CDR2 as SYGVNS. The CDR3 contains 18 residues. In DNA, the CDR3 is TGTGCCAGCAGTGAATACTTCCCGCCGCGTTCGGGGAGCACTGAAGCTTTCTTT. This translates into CASSEYFPPRSGSTEAFF.

This rearrangement joins TRBV24-1 to TRBJ2-1; TRBD2 agrees at 9 bases. V shed 4 bases and J 4 bases; nucleotides not matched to a gene: 7. Germline values: CDR1 KGHDR, CDR2 SFDVKD. The CDR3 is 16 amino acids. CDR3 in amino acids: CATSDRGAGGYNEQFF. CDR3 bases: TGTGCCACCAGTGACCGCGGGGCGGGAGGGTACAATGAGCAGTTCTTC.

The rearrangement uses TRBV7-9 and TRBJ2-1; tentative D call: TRBD1 (6 bases). The length of the CDR3 is 15 residues. From germline, CDR1 is SEHNR and CDR2 FQNEAQ (reference sequence). V was cut by 1 base and J by 12 bases, with 19 bases left in between. The CDR3 protein is CASSLELGGKGGQFF. CDR3 nucleotide sequence: TGTGCCAGCAGCTTAGAACTAGGGGGAAAAGGCGGGCAGTTCTTC. The full variable domain, completed using reference TRBV7-9 and TRBJ2-1, is DTGVSQNPRHKITKRGQNVTFRCDPISEHNRLYWYRQTLGQGPEFLTYFQNEAQLEKSRLLSDRFSAERPKGSFSTLEIQRTEQGDSAMYLCASSLELGGKGGQFFGPGTRLTVL.

The CDR3 region is CASSTGAANYGYTF. The CDR3 coding sequence is TGTGCCAGCAGTACAGGGGCGGCTAACTATGGCTACACCTTC. The J gene is TRBJ1-2, the V gene TRBV28, with 7 bases lining up with TRBD1. V shed 5 bases and J 0 bases; nucleotides not matched to a gene: 3. The CDR3 spans 14 residues. Per the germline V gene, CDR1 is MDHEN and CDR2 is SYDVKM.

The chain uses TRBV4-1 and TRBJ2-7; D is unclear. CDR3 length equals 14 residues. V was pared by 3 bases and J by 0 bases, with 9 bases between. Germline CDR1 is MGHRA and CDR2 is YSYEKL. The CDR3 region has the DNA TGCGCCAGCAGCCACGGTACAGCCTCCTACGAGCAGTACTTC. It yields the protein CASSHGTASYEQYF.

J is TRBJ1-2 and V is TRBV28; no definite D call. From germline, CDR1 is MDHEN and CDR2 SYDVKM. CDR3 length equals 12 residues. The germline V and J ends were trimmed by 7 bases and 3 bases, with 9 bases remaining between them. In DNA, the CDR3 is TGTGCCAGCATGGCAGGTGACTATGGCTACACCTTC. Protein: CASMAGDYGYTF.

CDR3 residues: CATAIGTDNTDTQYF. CDR3 DNA sequence: TGTGCCACCGCGATCGGGACAGATAACACAGATACGCAGTATTTT. This rearrangement joins TRBV6-5 to TRBJ2-3; 7 positions agree with TRBD1. This CDR3 has 15 residues. Germline V gives CDR1 MNHEY, CDR2 SVGAGI. V trimming: 10 bases; J trimming: 2 bases; junction bases outside the gene matches: 12.

The chain is built from TRBV2 and TRBJ2-7, with 10 bases fitting TRBD2. The CDR3 contains 15 residues. The germline CDR1 and CDR2 sequences are SNHLY and FYNNEI. The trim removed 5 bases at V and 3 bases at J, leaving 7 bases unmatched. The CDR3, as DNA: TGTGCCAGCAGTACCGGGACTAGCGATGTCTACGAGCAGTACTTC. This translates into CASSTGTSDVYEQYF. The full variable domain, with the rest looked up from reference TRBV2 and TRBJ2-7, is EPEVTQTPSHQVTQMGQEVILRCVPISNHLYFYWYRQILGQKVEFLVSFYNNEISEKSEIFDDQFSVERPDGSNFTLKIRSTKLEDSAMYFCASSTGTSDVYEQYFGPGTRLTVT.

This rearrangement joins TRBV11-2 to TRBJ2-7; weak D call: TRBD2 (6 bases). V dropped 4 bases and J dropped 3 bases, with 16 bases sitting between them. Looked up from germline, CDR1 is SGHAT and CDR2 is FQNNGV. The CDR3 totals 15 residues. CDR3 in DNA: TGTGCCAGCAGCTCCTTAGTGGGACTCTTCTACGAGCAGTACTTC. Its translation: CASSSLVGLFYEQYF.